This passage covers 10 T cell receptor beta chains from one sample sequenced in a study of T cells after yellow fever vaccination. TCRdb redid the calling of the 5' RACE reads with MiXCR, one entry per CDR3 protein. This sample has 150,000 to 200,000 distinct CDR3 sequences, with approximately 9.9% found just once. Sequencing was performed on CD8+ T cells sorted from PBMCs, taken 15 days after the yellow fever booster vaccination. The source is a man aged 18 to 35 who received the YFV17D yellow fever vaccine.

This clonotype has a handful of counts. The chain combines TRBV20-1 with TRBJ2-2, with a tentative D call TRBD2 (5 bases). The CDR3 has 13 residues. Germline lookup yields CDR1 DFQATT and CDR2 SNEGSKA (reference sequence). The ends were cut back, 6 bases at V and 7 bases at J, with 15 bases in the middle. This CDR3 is CSAPRGRSGELFF. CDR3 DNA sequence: TGCAGTGCCCCCCGGGGTCGGAGCGGGGAGCTGTTTTTT.

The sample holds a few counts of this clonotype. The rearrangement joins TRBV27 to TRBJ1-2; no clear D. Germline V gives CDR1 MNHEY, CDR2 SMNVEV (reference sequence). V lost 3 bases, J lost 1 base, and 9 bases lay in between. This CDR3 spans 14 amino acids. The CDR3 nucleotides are TGTGCCAGCAGTTTTTCGGTGGATAACTATGGCTACACCTTC. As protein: CASSFSVDNYGYTF.

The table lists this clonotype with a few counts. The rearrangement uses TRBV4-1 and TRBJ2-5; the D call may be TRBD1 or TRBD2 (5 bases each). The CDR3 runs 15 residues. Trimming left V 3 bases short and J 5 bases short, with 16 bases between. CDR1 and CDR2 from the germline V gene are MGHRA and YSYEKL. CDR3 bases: TGCGCCAGCAGCCAGATGGGACGCCAAGGGGAGACCCAGTACTTC. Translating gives CASSQMGRQGETQYF.

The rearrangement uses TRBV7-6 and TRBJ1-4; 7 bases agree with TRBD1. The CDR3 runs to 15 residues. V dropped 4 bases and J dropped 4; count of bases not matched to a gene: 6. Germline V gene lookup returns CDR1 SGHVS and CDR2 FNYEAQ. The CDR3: CASSYLRGVNEKLFF. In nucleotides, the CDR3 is TGTGCCAGCAGCTACCTCAGGGGGGTTAATGAAAAACTGTTTTTT.

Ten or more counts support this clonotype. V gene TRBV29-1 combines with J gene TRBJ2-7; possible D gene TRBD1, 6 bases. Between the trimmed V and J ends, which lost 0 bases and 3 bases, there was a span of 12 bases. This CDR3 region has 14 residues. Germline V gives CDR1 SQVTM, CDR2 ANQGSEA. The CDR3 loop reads CSVEEHGQYYEQYF. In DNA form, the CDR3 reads TGCAGCGTTGAAGAACATGGACAGTACTACGAGCAGTACTTC.

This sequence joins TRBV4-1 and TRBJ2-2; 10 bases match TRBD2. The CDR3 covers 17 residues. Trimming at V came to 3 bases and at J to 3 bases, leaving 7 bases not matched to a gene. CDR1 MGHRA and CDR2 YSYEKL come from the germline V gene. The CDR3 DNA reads TGCGCCAGCAGCCAGCCGGTAGCGGGGGGACACACCGGGGAGCTGTTTTTT. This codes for CASSQPVAGGHTGELFF.

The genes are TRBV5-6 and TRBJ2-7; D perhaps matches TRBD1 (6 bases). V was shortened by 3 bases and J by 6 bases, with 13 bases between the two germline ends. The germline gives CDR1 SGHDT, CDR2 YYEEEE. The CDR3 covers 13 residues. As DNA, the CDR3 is TGTGCCAGCAGCTACACAGGGTCCCGCGAGCAGTACGTC. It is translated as CASSYTGSREQYV.

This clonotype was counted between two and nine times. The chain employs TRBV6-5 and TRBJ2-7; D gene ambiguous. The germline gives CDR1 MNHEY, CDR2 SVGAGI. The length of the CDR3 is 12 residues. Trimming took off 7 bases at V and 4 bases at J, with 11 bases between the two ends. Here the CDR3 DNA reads TGTGCCAGCATGTGCGACTGTTACGAGCAGTACGTC. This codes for CASMCDCYEQYV.

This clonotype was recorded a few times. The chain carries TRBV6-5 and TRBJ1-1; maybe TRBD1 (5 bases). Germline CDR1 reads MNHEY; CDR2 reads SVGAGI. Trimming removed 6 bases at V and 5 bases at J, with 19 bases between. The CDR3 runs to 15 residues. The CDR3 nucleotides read TGTGCCAGCAGCCGCGGGACGGGACGATGGACTGAAGCTTTCTTT. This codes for CASSRGTGRWTEAFF.

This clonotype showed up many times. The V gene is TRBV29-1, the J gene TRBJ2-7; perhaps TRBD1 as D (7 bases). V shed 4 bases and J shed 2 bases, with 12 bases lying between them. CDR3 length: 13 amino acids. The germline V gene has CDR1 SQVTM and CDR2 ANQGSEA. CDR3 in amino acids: CSVGRGVTYEQYF. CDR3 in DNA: TGCAGCGTTGGCAGGGGGGTTACCTACGAGCAGTACTTC.